This TCR beta chain originates from a study of T cells in Graves' hyperthyroidism and ophthalmopathy. Study results and limitations: Most thyroid-expanded clonotypes above 0.001 were also found in blood.

The study left out patients who had uncontrolled infection, other autoimmune disease, pregnancy or lactation. Germline-derived CDR1 and CDR2 are SGHRS and YFSETQ. The V segment lost 4 bases and the J segment 4 bases; nucleotides outside the gene matches: 11. The length of the CDR3 is 16 residues. This clonotype showed up just a few times. What it binds is not known. RNA transcripts yielded amplified TCR beta CDR3 regions. Carried out on the TCR CDR3, a first-round RT-PCR used the HTBI primer set. Using its own MiXCR run on the multiplex PCR reads, TCRdb lists one record per CDR3 protein. The sample contains about 500,000 distinct CDR3 sequences, 17% of which appear only once.

The TCR comes from a woman between 18 and 30 years old with Graves' ophthalmopathy. The sample consisted of blood. The chain uses TRBV5-1 and TRBJ1-1; TRBD1 agrees at 9 bases. The CDR3 region has the DNA TGCGCCAGCAGCGGGGGACAGGGTAGCGCTCTCACTGAAGCTTTCTTT. Protein sequence: CASSGGQGSALTEAFF.